This TCR beta chain was captured by sequencing in a study of blood T cell repertoires in COVID-19 (dated by TCRdb to 2019 to 2021). For the study in its entirety: Samples covering the acute and convalescent phases of COVID-19 were provided by collaborators in the United States, Italy and Spain. The repertoires were released in a freely available public database meant as a resource for research on the immune response to SARS-CoV-2. A de-identified subject ID, COVID-19 status, age in years and sex were almost always included in the sample metadata. Samples came from the ongoing ImmuneRACE study (first 160 participants) plus 1,254 subjects from 6 global collaborators. Deeply sampled blood TCRbeta repertoires from subjects exposed to, actively infected with, or recovered from COVID-19 were included in the dataset. The material from the prospective study consisted of cDNA or gDNA derived from T cells, B-cell-depleted T cells, or PBMCs. Where available, HLA class I and class II types were taken from metadata supplied by the sample provider and were not determined by assay-based typing.

Collaborating institutions collected whole blood in K2EDTA tubes following their own protocols. Collaborator samples were shipped for TCRbeta analysis as frozen whole blood, isolated PBMCs, or DNA extracted from either sample type. Taken from cysteine to phenylalanine, the CDR3 has 15 residues. Only the CDR3 DNA stays, 45 bases, in frame from base 1. V loses 4 bases of germline sequence and J loses 5 bases, and the interval between the two ends is 18 bases. CDR1 and CDR2 are drawn from the germline V gene (reference sequence): SGHKS, YYEKEE. Overall study outcomes, separate from this receptor: The quantity of clinical and demographic metadata differed by source and by participant and was supplied without curation.

TCRbeta CDR3 regions were amplified from genomic DNA using the immunoSEQ Assay, a bias-controlled multiplex PCR. The authors' analysis ran thus. The number of nucleated cells in each sample was estimated by amplification of reference gene primers within the assay. To quantify the absolute abundance of each unique TCRbeta CDR3 rearrangement, sequence reads were collapsed and filtered. For each sample, productive Simpson clonality was calculated as the square root of Simpson's diversity index over productive rearrangements. In TCRdb, the immuneACCESS table is reduced to in-frame sequences with V and J assigned. These tables do not hold every clone; where another copy was compared, an unresolved V gene accounts for under half, and the others remain unexplained. D and trimming come from the DNA, and the V and J calls and clone size come from that table. Across this sample there are approximately 30,000 clones, with approximately 90% seen only once. About 25% of the sample belongs to the ten largest clones.

With regard to this clone: What antigen it recognizes has not been identified. No clone much larger than this one lies a single base away; base qualities are absent.

The TCR comes from a woman older than 75 with active or convalescent COVID-19. The chain is assembled from TRBV5-5 and TRBJ2-5, with a weak D call of TRBD1 (6 bases match). Sequencing was performed on peripheral blood. The sequence in DNA is TGTGCCAGCAGCCCCACAGTCACAGGGCGGGAGACCCAGTACTTC. This translates into CASSPTVTGRETQYF.